Sequencing of this TCR beta chain was carried out in a study of blood T cell repertoires in COVID-19. The germline gives CDR1 GTSNPN, CDR2 SVGIG (reference sequence). Trimming pared 0 bases from V and 2 bases from J, leaving 8 bases between. The CDR3 is made up of 14 amino acids. Enrollees, about 18 to 100 years old, lived in approximately 25 US areas. Assignment of participants to cohorts was predicated upon participant-reported clinical history. Two negative PCRs, clearance, or symptom resolution had been documented for recovered Cohort 3 donors. The table came from immunoSEQ multiplex PCR; TCRdb's copy has only in-frame clones and leaves some out. The repertoire holds about 300,000 clones, with around 84% as singletons.

The chain links TRBV30 to TRBJ1-5; D unclear. The sequencing input was PBMCs or T cells enriched from blood (not recorded which). The source is a man aged 25-40 years who had recovered from COVID-19. The CDR3 is CAWSVRGGNQPQHF. The CDR3 DNA follows: TGTGCCTGGAGTGTACGGGGTGGCAATCAGCCCCAGCATTTT.